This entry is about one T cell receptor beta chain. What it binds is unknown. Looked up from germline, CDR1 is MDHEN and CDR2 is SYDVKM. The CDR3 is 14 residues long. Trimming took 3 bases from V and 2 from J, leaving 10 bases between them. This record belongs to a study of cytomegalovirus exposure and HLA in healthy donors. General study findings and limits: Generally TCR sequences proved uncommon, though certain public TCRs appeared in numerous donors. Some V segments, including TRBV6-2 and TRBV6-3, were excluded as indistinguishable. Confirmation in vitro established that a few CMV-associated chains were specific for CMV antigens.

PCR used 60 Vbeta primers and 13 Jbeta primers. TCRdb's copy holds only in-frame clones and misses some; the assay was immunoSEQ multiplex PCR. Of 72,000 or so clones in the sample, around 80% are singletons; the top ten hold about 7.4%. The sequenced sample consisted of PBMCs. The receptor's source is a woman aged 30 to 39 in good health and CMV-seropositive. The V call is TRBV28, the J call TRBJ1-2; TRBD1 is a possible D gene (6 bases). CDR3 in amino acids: CASSFRDINYGYTF. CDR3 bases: TGTGCCAGCAGTTTCCGGGACATAAACTATGGCTACACCTTC.